This entry lists 20 T cell receptor beta chains sequenced from one sample in a study of T cells in Graves' hyperthyroidism and ophthalmopathy. TCR beta CDR3 region amplification was performed from RNA transcripts. An initial round of RT-PCR targeting the TCR CDR3 relied on the HTBI primer set. From the multiplex PCR reads, TCRdb called clonotypes with MiXCR, one entry per CDR3 protein. This table has roughly 350,000 distinct CDR3 sequences, about 14% appearing once. Specimen: blood. These receptors were collected from a woman younger than 45 with Graves' ophthalmopathy.

The table lists this clonotype with many counts. This chain connects TRBV28 to TRBJ1-4, with D tentatively TRBD1 (6 bases). V was cut by 5 bases and J by 0 bases, with 7 bases left in between. CDR3 length equals 14 residues. Germline-derived CDR1 and CDR2 are MDHEN and SYDVKM. As DNA, the CDR3 is TGTGCCAGCAGTCGGACAGCAACTAATGAAAAACTGTTTTTT. It encodes CASSRTATNEKLFF.

The chain combines TRBV7-3 with TRBJ2-5; D might be TRBD1 or TRBD2, each matching 5 bases. Germline V CDR1 and CDR2: SGHTA, FQGTGA. The CDR3 contains 15 residues. Trimming shortened V by 0 bases and J by 5 bases, and 13 bases separated the two germline ends. CDR3: CASSLTGDVGETQYF. CDR3 DNA: TGTGCCAGCAGCTTAACGGGGGACGTAGGGGAGACCCAGTACTTC.

The CDR3 loop reads CASSPTGLAGGLTDTQYF. The CDR3 bases are TGTGCCAGCAGCCCAACCGGACTAGCGGGGGGACTCACAGATACGCAGTATTTT. The V call is TRBV11-2, the J call TRBJ2-3, with 14 bases lining up with TRBD2. Germline CDR1 and CDR2: SGHAT and FQNNGV. Trimming cost V 5 bases and J 2 bases; bases outside gene matches: 9. The CDR3 length is 18 residues.

This clonotype has ten or more counts. The V call is TRBV6-1, the J call TRBJ2-7; D is uncertain. Trimming shortened V by 2 bases and J by 5 bases, and 10 bases separated the two germline ends. CDR3 length: 13 amino acids. The germline CDR1 and CDR2 sequences are MNHNS and SASEGT. The CDR3, as DNA: TGTGCCAGCAGTGAAATACCAAGCGACGAGCAGTACTTC. Translating gives CASSEIPSDEQYF.

This clonotype occurred many times. This chain connects TRBV4-1 to TRBJ1-5, with D maybe TRBD1 (5 bases). The CDR3 has 15 amino acids. Trimming pared 2 bases from V and 2 bases from J, leaving 10 bases between. Germline V gene data show CDR1 as MGHRA and CDR2 as YSYEKL. CDR3 sequence: CASSQLQGGNQPQHF. In DNA, the CDR3 is TGCGCCAGCAGCCAACTTCAGGGTGGCAATCAGCCCCAGCATTTT.

V and J are TRBV20-1 and TRBJ2-3; 14 bases agree with TRBD2. CDR1 DFQATT and CDR2 SNEGSKA come from the germline V gene (reference sequence). V lost 5 bases, J lost 5 bases, and 9 bases stayed unmatched. There are 16 residues in the CDR3. The DNA for the CDR3 is TGCAGTGCTGAACCGACTAGCGGGGGGGCCGAAGATACGCAGTATTTT. It is translated as CSAEPTSGGAEDTQYF.

There are many counts of this clonotype. This chain uses TRBV12-3 or TRBV12-4 with TRBJ2-4; D may correspond to TRBD1 or TRBD2 (5 bases each). The CDR3 spans 14 residues. The V gene lost 4 bases and the J gene lost 8 bases, with 15 bases spanning the gap. CDR3 protein: CASSSARDPYIQYF. The CDR3 region has the DNA TGTGCCAGCAGTTCAGCCCGGGACCCTTACATTCAGTACTTC.

V is TRBV6-2 or TRBV6-3 and J is TRBJ2-3; the D gene could be TRBD1 or TRBD2 (5 bases each). Trimming removed 7 bases from V and 13 bases from J, with 21 bases in between. There are 13 residues in the CDR3. The germline gives CDR1 MNHEY, CDR2 SVGEGT. The CDR3 sequence: CASIDYPGTQKYF. The CDR3 nucleotides read TGTGCCAGCATCGACTATCCCGGGACGCAAAAGTATTTT.

This clonotype was seen many times. The V call is TRBV18, the J call TRBJ1-1, with D uncertain. The V and J ends lost 3 bases and 1 base respectively, with 9 bases between them. CDR1 and CDR2 from the germline V gene are KGHSH and LQKENI. The CDR3 extends over 14 amino acids. The CDR3 region is CASSPPGPNTEAFF. The DNA of the CDR3 is TGTGCCAGCTCACCTCCGGGTCCGAACACTGAAGCTTTCTTT.

This clonotype was counted between two and nine times. The chain joins TRBV2 to TRBJ2-2; maybe TRBD2 (5 bases). Germline V gene data show CDR1 as SNHLY and CDR2 as FYNNEI. V dropped 8 bases and J dropped 5 bases, with 12 bases sitting between them. The CDR3 consists of 13 residues. The CDR3 region is CASGESRTGELFF. In DNA form, the CDR3 reads TGTGCCAGCGGGGAGTCTAGAACCGGGGAGCTGTTTTTT.

The chain combines TRBV11-2 with TRBJ2-5, with no clear D. Trimming left V 5 bases short and J 2 bases short, with 15 bases between. The CDR3 covers 15 residues. CDR1 is SGHAT, CDR2 FQNNGV, per germline. This CDR3 reads CASSPRRTIQETQYF. CDR3 sequence (DNA): TGTGCCAGCAGCCCGCGTAGAACAATACAAGAGACCCAGTACTTC.

This clonotype was detected many times. The rearrangement links TRBV11-2 to TRBJ1-4; tentative D call: TRBD1 (5 bases). Germline CDR1 reads SGHAT; CDR2 reads FQNNGV. CDR3 length: 16 residues. V lost 6 bases, J lost 5 bases, and 19 bases lay in between. This chain's CDR3 is CASSSLGGRKNEKLFF. CDR3 nucleotides: TGTGCCAGCAGTTCCCTGGGGGGAAGGAAGAATGAAAAACTGTTTTTT.

This clonotype was seen ten or more times. The J gene is TRBJ2-1, the V gene TRBV28; TRBD1 matches at 10 bases. From germline, CDR1 is MDHEN and CDR2 SYDVKM. There are 15 residues in the CDR3. Unmatched junction bases numbered 7, after V lost 6 bases and J lost 5 bases. The CDR3 region is CASSLRQGAHNEQFF. As DNA, the CDR3 is TGTGCCAGCAGCCTACGACAGGGGGCACACAATGAGCAGTTCTTC.

This clonotype was seen at least ten times. The chain links TRBV28 to TRBJ2-7; D not certain. Germline assignment: CDR1 MDHEN and CDR2 SYDVKM. V was trimmed by 3 bases and J by 1 base, leaving 13 bases between them. The CDR3 has 15 residues. The CDR3 DNA follows: TGTGCCAGCAGTTTCCCTTCGGGCGTTTCCTACGAGCAGTACTTC. This encodes CASSFPSGVSYEQYF.

The chain employs TRBV4-1 and TRBJ2-5; possibly TRBD2 for D (5 bases). CDR3 length equals 18 residues. Germline V gives CDR1 MGHRA, CDR2 YSYEKL. Trimming shortened V by 0 bases and J by 2 bases, and 19 bases separated the two germline ends. The CDR3 loop reads CASSQDGWDSTGQETQYF. As DNA, the CDR3 is TGCGCCAGCAGCCAAGACGGCTGGGATTCGACGGGACAAGAGACCCAGTACTTC.

The chain is built from TRBV5-1 and TRBJ2-1; no clear D. The CDR3 extends over 18 amino acids. The germline V and J ends were trimmed by 0 bases and 4 bases, with 20 bases remaining between them. Germline CDR1 is SGHRS and CDR2 is YFSETQ. CDR3 in DNA: TGCGCCAGCAGCTTGGAGGTAGGCAGAAGATTAGTGTACAATGAGCAGTTCTTC. It encodes CASSLEVGRRLVYNEQFF.

This clonotype was detected many times. The rearrangement links TRBV11-2 to TRBJ2-5; perhaps TRBD2 as D (6 bases). V shed 5 bases and J shed 8 bases, with 21 bases lying between them. Germline lookup yields CDR1 SGHAT and CDR2 FQNNGV. The CDR3 is 15 amino acids. The CDR3: CASSHDSLPGDTQYF. The DNA of the CDR3 is TGTGCCAGCAGCCACGATAGCCTTCCGGGGGATACCCAGTACTTC.

The sample holds a few counts of this clonotype. The chain links TRBV20-1 to TRBJ2-2, with D perhaps matching TRBD1 or TRBD2 (6 bases each). This CDR3 spans 16 amino acids. Germline V gene data show CDR1 as DFQATT and CDR2 as SNEGSKA (reference sequence). V lost 3 bases and J lost 2, with 16 bases in between. The CDR3 sequence is CSARGGGEYNTGELFF. CDR3 nucleotides: TGCAGTGCTAGGGGGGGCGGGGAGTACAACACCGGGGAGCTGTTTTTT.

The chain carries TRBV9 and TRBJ1-4, with D tentatively TRBD1 (5 bases). The germline V gene encodes CDR1 SGDLS and CDR2 YYNGEE. CDR3 length equals 13 residues. Trimming shortened V by 0 bases and J by 7 bases, and 7 bases separated the two germline ends. CDR3 sequence: CASSVVTGEKLFF. The CDR3 DNA reads as TGTGCCAGCAGCGTAGTTACAGGTGAAAAACTGTTTTTT.

This clonotype was counted a few times. The rearrangement joins TRBV7-2 to TRBJ2-4, with D unresolved. V lost 5 bases and J lost 0, with 14 bases in between. Looked up from germline, CDR1 is SGHTA and CDR2 is FQGNSA. The CDR3 loop spans 16 amino acids. As DNA, the CDR3 is TGTGCCAGCAGCCTTCAATCTTCTATAGCCAAAAACATTCAGTACTTC. Translated, it gives CASSLQSSIAKNIQYF.